This TCR beta chain stems from a study of T cells after yellow fever vaccination. Findings and limits, study-wide: Reappearance after the booster was observed for most primary-vaccination clones (about 96% CD4, roughly 90% CD8).

This clonotype has just a few counts. What it recognizes is unknown. V shed 4 bases, J shed 2 bases, and the junction held 12 bases outside the gene matches. CDR1 and CDR2 from the germline V gene are MNHNS and SASEGT. This CDR3 spans 17 amino acids. One entry per CDR3 protein results from TCRdb running MiXCR on the 5' RACE reads. The sample has roughly 340,000 distinct CDR3 sequences, 8.7% seen once; the top ten hold more than 15%. The TCR originated in a man between 18 and 29 years old who received the YFV17D yellow fever vaccine. The genes are TRBV6-1 and TRBJ1-1, with TRBD1 identical over 8 bases. Here the sequenced sample was PBMCs, taken on the day of the first yellow fever vaccination. CDR3 in DNA: TGTGCCAGCAGTGGATTTATTGTCGGACAGGGTAACACTGAAGCTTTCTTT. This gives the protein CASSGFIVGQGNTEAFF.